The 5 T cell receptor beta chains in this list originate from one sample, sequenced in a study of T-cell reconstitution after alpha-beta-depleted transplantation in children. Preparing the TCRbeta library involved the use of unique molecular identifiers. MiXCR, applied by TCRdb to the PCR reads, yields one record per CDR3 protein. The sample holds around 500,000 distinct CDR3 sequences; around 12% are singletons and the top ten take over 5.5%. This sample comprised PBMCs from the stem cell graft donor, obtained from the stem cell graft. Receptors originate from a human donor who donated a stem cell graft to a child with combined immunodeficiency.

The rearrangement links TRBV20-1 to TRBJ2-6; 7 nucleotides agree with TRBD1. The CDR3 has 16 residues. V lost 6 bases and J lost 0; bases outside the gene matches: 8. The germline V gene encodes CDR1 DFQATT and CDR2 SNEGSKA (reference sequence). In nucleotides, the CDR3 is TGCAGTGCCGGACAGGCCCACTACTCTGGGGCCAACGTCCTGACTTTC. It codes for CSAGQAHYSGANVLTF.

This clonotype was picked up a small number of times. The chain links TRBV12-3 or TRBV12-4 to TRBJ2-1; 10 bases align to TRBD2. The CDR3 runs to 16 residues. Unmatched junction bases numbered 7, after V lost 2 bases and J lost 6 bases. CDR3 nucleotides: TGTGCCAGCAGTTTATTGATTCTAGCGGGAGCCAATGAGCAGTTCTTC. This sequence encodes CASSLLILAGANEQFF.

This clonotype occurred many times. The rearrangement uses TRBV6-4 and TRBJ2-3; 7 bases align to TRBD1. Germline V gives CDR1 MRHNA, CDR2 SNTAGT. This CDR3 has 15 residues. V shed 6 bases and J 0 bases; nucleotides not matched to a gene: 6. The CDR3 sequence is CASSPGQSSTDTQYF. The CDR3 nucleotides are TGTGCCAGCAGCCCGGGACAGTCTAGCACAGATACGCAGTATTTT.

This chain connects TRBV30 to TRBJ1-1; no clear D. Deletions cut 4 bases from V and 0 bases from J, with 6 bases between. CDR1 and CDR2 (germline): GTSNPN, SVGIG (reference sequence). This CDR3 is built from 12 residues. CDR3 coding DNA: TGTGCCTGGACAGGATTGAACACTGAAGCTTTCTTT. It is translated as CAWTGLNTEAFF.

This clonotype has more than one count but fewer than ten. The V call is TRBV6-2 or TRBV6-3, the J call TRBJ1-2, with D perhaps TRBD1 (5 bases). Germline CDR1 is MNHEY and CDR2 is SVGEGT. Trimming stripped 6 bases from V and 8 bases from J, with 10 bases between. The CDR3 has 11 amino acids. CDR3 residues: CASSRGVGYTF. Here the CDR3 DNA reads TGTGCCAGCAGCCGAGGGGTCGGCTACACCTTC.